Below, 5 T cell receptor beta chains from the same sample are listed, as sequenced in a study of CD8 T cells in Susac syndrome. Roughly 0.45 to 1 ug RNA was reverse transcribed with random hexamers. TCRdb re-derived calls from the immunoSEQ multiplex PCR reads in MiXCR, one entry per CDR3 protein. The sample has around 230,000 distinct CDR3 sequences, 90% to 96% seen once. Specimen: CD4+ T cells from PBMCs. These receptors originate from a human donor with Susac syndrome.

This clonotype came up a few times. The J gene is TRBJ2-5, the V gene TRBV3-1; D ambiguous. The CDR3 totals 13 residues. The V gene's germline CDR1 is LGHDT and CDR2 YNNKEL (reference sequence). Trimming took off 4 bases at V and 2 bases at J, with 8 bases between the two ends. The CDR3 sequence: CASSPVGQETQYF. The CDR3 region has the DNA TGTGCCAGCAGCCCCGTCGGGCAAGAGACCCAGTACTTC.

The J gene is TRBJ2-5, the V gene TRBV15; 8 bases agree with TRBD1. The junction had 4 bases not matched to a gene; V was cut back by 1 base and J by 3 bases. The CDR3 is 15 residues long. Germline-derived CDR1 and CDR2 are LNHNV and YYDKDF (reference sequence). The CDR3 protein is CATSRGGQGEETQYF. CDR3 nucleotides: TGTGCCACCAGCAGAGGAGGACAGGGAGAAGAGACCCAGTACTTC.

The CDR3 loop reads CASSLGQRGNTIYF. CDR3 nucleotides: TGTGCCAGCAGCCTGGGACAGCGAGGAAACACCATATATTTT. The rearrangement links TRBV3-1 to TRBJ1-3; 7 bases line up with TRBD1. J was trimmed by 4 bases and V by 4 bases; bases with no gene match: 4. Germline V CDR1 and CDR2: LGHDT, YNNKEL (reference sequence). CDR3 length: 14 amino acids.

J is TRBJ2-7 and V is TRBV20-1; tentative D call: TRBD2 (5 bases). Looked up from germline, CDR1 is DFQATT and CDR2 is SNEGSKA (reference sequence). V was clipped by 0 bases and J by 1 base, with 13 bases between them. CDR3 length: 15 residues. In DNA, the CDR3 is TGCAGTGCTAGAGATTTCGTGGGAGTGTCCTACGAGCAGTACTTC. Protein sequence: CSARDFVGVSYEQYF.

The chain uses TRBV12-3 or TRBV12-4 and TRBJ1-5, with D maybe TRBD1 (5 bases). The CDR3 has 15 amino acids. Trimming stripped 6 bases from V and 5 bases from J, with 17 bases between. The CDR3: CASSYGRGVYQPQHF. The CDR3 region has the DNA TGTGCCAGCAGCTACGGTAGGGGCGTCTATCAGCCCCAGCATTTT.